This TCR beta chain appears in the sequencing data of a study of spatial heterogeneity in lung cancer. Study overall: Every unique TCR and UMI combination, on average, appeared more than ten times in raw reads. General observations from the study: Resection blood, more than follow-up blood, showed ubiquitous expanded tumor TCRs.

A remark on this clonotype: The antigen is undetermined. This beta chain came through as a stray read in a library set up for alpha chains, and its size says little.

Time point noted: sample taken at primary tumor resection. Whole RNA obtained from tumor, nontumor lung or frozen PBMC underwent sequencing without sorting. In the library, each TCR cDNA molecule bore its own unique molecular identifier. TCRdb used MiXCR to reprocess the 5' RACE reads, holding one entry per CDR3 protein. The data show about 11,000 distinct CDR3 sequences, 6.3% seen once. This specimen was PBMCs, taken at surgery. The sequence came from a male donor with early-stage non-small cell lung cancer.

CDR3 sequence: CASSESVGMNTEAFF. DNA of the CDR3: TGCGCCAGCAGTGAGTCCGTGGGGATGAACACTGAAGCTTTCTTT. The V gene is TRBV10-1, the J gene TRBJ1-1; D ambiguous. CDR3 length equals 15 residues. CDR1 WNHNN and CDR2 SYGVQD come from the germline V gene (reference sequence). With 0 bases removed from V and 0 bases from J, the gap between germline ends came to 8 bases.